This TCR beta chain is from a study of OX40 agonist ivuxolimab in advanced cancers. Overall study context: Aged roughly 23 to 90 with a mean of approximately 60 years, they were about 80% male. Three patients, one with hepatocellular carcinoma and two with cutaneous melanoma, responded partially. Overall study results and limits: At 0.1 to 3.0 mg/kg, CD4+ and CD8+ blood T cells expanded clonally by week 6. On average, CD8+ T cells showed a greater number of expanded clones than CD4+.

J gave up 7 bases and V 2 bases, and 14 bases lay outside the gene matches. CDR3 size: 16 residues. Germline V CDR1 and CDR2: SGHTS, YDEGEE. This clone was seen more than once but under ten times. Its antigen remains unknown. Using immunoSEQ multiplex PCR, the repertoire was profiled, and TCRdb retains in-frame clones only, with some absent. The sample includes about 68,000 clones, approximately 91% of them seen just once. This sequence originates from an adult with an advanced solid tumor such as melanoma, head and neck, liver or kidney cancer. The chain has TRBV5-8 and TRBJ1-2; 7 positions agree with TRBD1. The sample in question was CD4+ or CD8+ T cells sorted from blood, obtained in a trial of the OX40 agonist ivuxolimab. DNA of the CDR3: TGTGCCAGCAGCTTCATAGAGACAGGGCTTAGTCGTGGCTACACCTTC. It encodes CASSFIETGLSRGYTF.